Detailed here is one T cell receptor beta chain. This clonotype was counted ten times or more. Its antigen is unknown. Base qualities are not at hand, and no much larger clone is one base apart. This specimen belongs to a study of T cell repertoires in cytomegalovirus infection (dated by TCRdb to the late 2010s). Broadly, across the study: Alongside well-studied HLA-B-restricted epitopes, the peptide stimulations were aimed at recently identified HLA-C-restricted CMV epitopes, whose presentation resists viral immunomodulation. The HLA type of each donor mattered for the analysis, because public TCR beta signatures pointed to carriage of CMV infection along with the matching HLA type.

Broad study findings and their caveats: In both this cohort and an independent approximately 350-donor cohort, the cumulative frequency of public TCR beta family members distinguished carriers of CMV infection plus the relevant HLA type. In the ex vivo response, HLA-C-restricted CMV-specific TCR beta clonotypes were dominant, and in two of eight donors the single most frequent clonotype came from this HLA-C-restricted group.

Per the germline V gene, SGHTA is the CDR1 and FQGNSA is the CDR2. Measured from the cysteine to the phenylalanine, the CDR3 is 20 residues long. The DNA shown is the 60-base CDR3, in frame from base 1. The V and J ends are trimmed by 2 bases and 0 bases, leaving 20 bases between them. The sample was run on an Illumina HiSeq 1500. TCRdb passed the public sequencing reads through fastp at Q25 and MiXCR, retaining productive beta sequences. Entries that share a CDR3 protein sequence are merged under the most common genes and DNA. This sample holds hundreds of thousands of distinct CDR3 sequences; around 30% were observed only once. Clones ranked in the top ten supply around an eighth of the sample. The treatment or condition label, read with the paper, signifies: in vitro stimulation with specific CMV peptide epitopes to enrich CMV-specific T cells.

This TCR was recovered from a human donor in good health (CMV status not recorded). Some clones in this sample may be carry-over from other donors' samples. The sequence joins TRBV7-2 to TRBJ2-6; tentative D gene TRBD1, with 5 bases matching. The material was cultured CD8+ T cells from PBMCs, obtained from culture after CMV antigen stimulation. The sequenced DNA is TGTGCCAGCAGCTTACGGCAGGGAAACTATGTGGGCTCTGGGGCCAACGTCCTGACTTTC. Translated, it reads CASSLRQGNYVGSGANVLTF.